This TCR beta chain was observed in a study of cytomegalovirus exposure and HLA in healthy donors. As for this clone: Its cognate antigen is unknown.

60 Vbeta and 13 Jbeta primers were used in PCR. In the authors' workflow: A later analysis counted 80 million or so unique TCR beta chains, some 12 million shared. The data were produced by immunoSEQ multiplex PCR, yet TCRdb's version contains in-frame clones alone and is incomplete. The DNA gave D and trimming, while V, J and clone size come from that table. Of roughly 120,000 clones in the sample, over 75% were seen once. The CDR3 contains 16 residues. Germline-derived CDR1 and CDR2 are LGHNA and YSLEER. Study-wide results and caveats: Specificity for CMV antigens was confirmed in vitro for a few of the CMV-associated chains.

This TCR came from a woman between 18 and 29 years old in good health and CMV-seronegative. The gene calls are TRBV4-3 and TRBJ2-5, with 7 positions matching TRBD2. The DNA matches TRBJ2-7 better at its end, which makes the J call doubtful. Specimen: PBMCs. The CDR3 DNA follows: TGCGCCAGCAGTCCCCCGTGGGGGGGACCTTCTTACGAGCAGTACTTC. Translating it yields CASSPPWGGPSYEQYF.